These 18 T cell receptor beta chains share one sample of origin, sequenced in a study of blood T cell repertoires in COVID-19. Generated by immunoSEQ multiplex PCR, the TCRdb table keeps only in-frame clones and is missing some. The data show 150,000 to 200,000 clones, with about 82% seen just once and approximately 5.4% held by the top ten. Sequenced material: peripheral blood. The receptors derive from a woman in her thirties with acute or convalescent COVID-19.

The J gene is TRBJ1-2, the V gene TRBV5-4; tentatively, D is TRBD1 (5 bases). CDR3 size: 15 residues. Germline CDR1 reads SGHNT; CDR2 reads YYREEE (reference sequence). V was cut by 2 bases and J by 4 bases, with 15 bases left in between. The CDR3 loop is CASSFGGDGPYGYTF. CDR3 DNA sequence: TGTGCCAGCAGCTTTGGAGGGGACGGACCCTATGGCTACACCTTC.

The V and J genes are TRBV30 and TRBJ1-2, with 7 bases fitting TRBD1. Germline V lookup: CDR1 GTSNPN, CDR2 SVGIG (reference sequence). Trimming removed 3 bases from V and 7 bases from J; junction bases left unmatched: 8. The CDR3 has 13 residues. The CDR3 spells CAWSHDRVGGYTF. In nucleotides, the CDR3 is TGTGCCTGGAGCCATGACAGGGTTGGTGGCTACACCTTC.

The genes are TRBV3-1 (or the pseudogene TRBV3-2) and TRBJ1-2; a weak D match, TRBD1 (5 bases). The CDR3 contains 15 residues. Germline lookup yields CDR1 LGHDT and CDR2 YNNKEL (reference sequence). V was pared by 4 bases and J by 8 bases, with 20 bases between. In nucleotides, the CDR3 is TGTGCCAGCAGCCCTACCAAGGGGTCCACGAGCGGCTACACCTTC. Translated, it gives CASSPTKGSTSGYTF.

The chain employs TRBV5-1 and TRBJ1-6; TRBD1 agrees at 10 bases. Germline CDR1 and CDR2: SGHRS and YFSETQ. The CDR3 is 17 residues long. The junction had 4 bases not matched to a gene; V was cut back by 1 base and J by 3 bases. DNA for the CDR3: TGCGCCAGCAGCTTGAGTAGGGACAGGGGCTATAATTCACCCCTCCACTTT. Protein product: CASSLSRDRGYNSPLHF.

This clone has only one observation. The chain employs TRBV28 and TRBJ2-1; 11 bases match TRBD2. The CDR3 covers 14 residues. The V gene's germline CDR1 is MDHEN and CDR2 SYDVKM. The trim removed 8 bases at V and 3 bases at J, leaving 3 bases unmatched. The CDR3 DNA is TGTGCCAGCCTTACTAGCGGGGGCTACAATGAGCAGTTCTTC. Residues: CASLTSGGYNEQFF.

This clone was detected once. CDR3 nucleotides: TGTGCCAGCAGTGACCTGTCTACGACAGACACCGGGGAGCTGTTTTTT. It codes for CASSDLSTTDTGELFF. The chain carries TRBV6-4 and TRBJ2-2, with D possibly TRBD1 on 5 matching bases. Trimming shortened V by 2 bases and J by 3 bases, and 13 bases separated the two germline ends. Looked up from germline, CDR1 is MRHNA and CDR2 is SNTAGT. CDR3 size: 16 residues.

J is TRBJ2-1 and V is TRBV6-1, with 8 bases matching TRBD1. Germline V gene data show CDR1 as MNHNS and CDR2 as SASEGT. This CDR3 spans 19 amino acids. V lost 6 bases to trimming and J lost 0 bases; unmatched junction nucleotides: 16. CDR3 nucleotide sequence: TGTGCCAGCAGGGAACGGGACAGGATCCTTCTCAGCTCCTACAATGAGCAGTTCTTC. Translated: CASRERDRILLSSYNEQFF.

The chain is built from TRBV10-2 and TRBJ1-6, with 8 bases lining up with TRBD1. Germline CDR1 is WSHSY and CDR2 is SAAADI. CDR3 length equals 16 residues. Losses at the gene ends were 4 bases for V and 9 bases for J; bases not matched to a gene: 11. CDR3 bases: TGCGCCAGCAGTGTTGGGGGAGGACAGGGTGGTTCACCCCTCCACTTT. Its protein is CASSVGGGQGGSPLHF.

The chain joins TRBV10-1 to TRBJ2-5; 7 bases are shared with TRBD2. Germline lookup yields CDR1 WNHNN and CDR2 SYGVQD (reference sequence). The CDR3 spans 14 residues. V dropped 3 bases and J dropped 5; count of bases not matched to a gene: 6. The CDR3 sequence is CASSDRRELETQYF. The CDR3 DNA is TGCGCCAGCAGTGATCGGCGGGAGTTGGAGACCCAGTACTTC.

At least ten counts were recorded for this clone. CDR3 sequence reads: CASSSRDPGGNEQFF. CDR3 nucleotide sequence: TGTGCCAGCAGTTCCCGGGACCCCGGGGGCAATGAGCAGTTCTTC. The chain is built from TRBV6-2 or TRBV6-3 and TRBJ2-1; tentatively, D is TRBD2 (6 bases). Germline values: CDR1 MNHEY, CDR2 SVGEGT. The CDR3 covers 15 residues. The ends were cut back, 4 bases at V and 6 bases at J, with 16 bases in the middle.

J is TRBJ1-6 and V is TRBV30; weak D call: TRBD1 (5 bases). V was cut by 5 bases and J by 0 bases, with 14 bases left in between. The CDR3 length is 16 residues. Germline-derived CDR1 and CDR2 are GTSNPN and SVGIG (reference sequence). CDR3 protein: CAWDREEGSYNSPLHF. CDR3 DNA: TGTGCCTGGGACAGAGAGGAGGGCTCCTATAATTCACCCCTCCACTTT.

The table lists this clone with a few counts. J is TRBJ1-1 and V is TRBV28; D gene ambiguous. The germline V gene has CDR1 MDHEN and CDR2 SYDVKM. With 1 base removed from V and 6 bases from J, the gap between germline ends came to 9 bases. The CDR3 consists of 13 residues. The CDR3 spells CASSLLAPPEAFF. In nucleotides, the CDR3 is TGTGCCAGCAGTTTATTGGCCCCTCCTGAAGCTTTCTTT.

This clone was detected once. The J gene is TRBJ1-4, the V gene TRBV19; D call uncertain. The germline gives CDR1 LNHDA, CDR2 SQIVND (reference sequence). Trimming shortened V by 5 bases and J by 0 bases, and 10 bases separated the two germline ends. The CDR3 spans 15 residues. Here the CDR3 reads CASSPTMATNEKLFF. CDR3 coding DNA: TGTGCCAGTAGTCCAACAATGGCAACTAATGAAAAACTGTTTTTT. Filled out from reference TRBV19 and TRBJ1-4, the complete variable domain reads DGGITQSPKYLFRKEGQNVTLSCEQNLNHDAMYWYRQDPGQGLRLIYYSQIVNDFQKGDIAEGYSVSREKKESFPLTVTSAQKNPTAFYLCASSPTMATNEKLFFGSGTQLSVL.

The gene calls are TRBV7-8 and TRBJ1-1, with D perhaps matching TRBD1 (6 bases). Germline V gene sequence: CDR1 SGHVS, CDR2 FQNEAQ. V dropped 3 bases and J dropped 4 bases, with 15 bases sitting between them. The CDR3 spans 15 residues. DNA of the CDR3: TGTGCCAGCAGCTTTTGGAGGGGGGGTAGCACTGAAGCTTTCTTT. Translation gives CASSFWRGGSTEAFF.

The chain carries TRBV21-1 and TRBJ2-1; the listed D gene, TRBD1, was not tested against the DNA. TRBV21-1 is an annotated pseudogene. The CDR3 covers 14 residues. The CDR3 bases are TGTGCCAGCATCGACAGGAGCTCCTACAATGAGCAGTTCTTC. It encodes CASIDRSSYNEQFF.

This chain uses TRBV5-1 with TRBJ2-1; tentative D call: TRBD1 (6 bases). This CDR3 comprises 16 residues. V was trimmed by 0 bases and J by 1 base, leaving 11 bases between them. Germline CDR1 is SGHRS and CDR2 is YFSETQ. The DNA of the CDR3 is TGCGCCAGCAGCTTGGATCAGGGGACATCCTACAATGAGCAGTTCTTC. It codes for CASSLDQGTSYNEQFF.

The chain recombines TRBV6-2 or TRBV6-3 with TRBJ2-1; 9 bases line up with TRBD1. The length of the CDR3 is 16 residues. V dropped 0 bases and J dropped 8; count of bases not matched to a gene: 8. CDR1 and CDR2 from the germline V gene are MNHEY and SVGEGT. The CDR3 here is CASSYSRGTGFDEQFF. The CDR3 coding sequence is TGTGCCAGCAGTTACTCGAGAGGGACAGGGTTCGATGAGCAGTTCTTC.

This clone turned up a few times. The CDR3 DNA reads as TGTGCCAGCAGTCAACAGATCGAGAACACTGAAGCTTTCTTT. Protein: CASSQQIENTEAFF. The rearrangement uses TRBV27 and TRBJ1-1; D ambiguous. The CDR3 covers 14 residues. Trimming stripped 5 bases from V and 1 base from J, with 11 bases between. Per the germline V gene, CDR1 is MNHEY and CDR2 is SMNVEV (reference sequence).